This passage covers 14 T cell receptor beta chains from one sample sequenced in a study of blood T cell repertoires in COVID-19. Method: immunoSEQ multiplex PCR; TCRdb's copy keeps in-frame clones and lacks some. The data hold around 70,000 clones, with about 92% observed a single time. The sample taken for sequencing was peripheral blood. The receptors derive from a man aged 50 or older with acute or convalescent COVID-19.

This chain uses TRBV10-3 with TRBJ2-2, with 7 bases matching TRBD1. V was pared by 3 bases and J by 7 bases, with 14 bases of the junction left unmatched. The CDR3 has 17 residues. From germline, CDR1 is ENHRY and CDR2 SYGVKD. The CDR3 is CAISERVGRGIIGELFF. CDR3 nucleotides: TGTGCCATCAGTGAACGAGTTGGCAGGGGGATAATCGGGGAGCTGTTTTTT.

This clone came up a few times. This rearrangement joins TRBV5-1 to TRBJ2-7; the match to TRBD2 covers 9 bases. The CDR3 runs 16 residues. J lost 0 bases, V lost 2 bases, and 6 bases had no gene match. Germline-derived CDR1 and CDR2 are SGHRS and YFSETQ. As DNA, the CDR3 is TGCGCCAGCAGCTTTAGGGCTAGCGGGACCTCCTACGAGCAGTACTTC. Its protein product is CASSFRASGTSYEQYF.

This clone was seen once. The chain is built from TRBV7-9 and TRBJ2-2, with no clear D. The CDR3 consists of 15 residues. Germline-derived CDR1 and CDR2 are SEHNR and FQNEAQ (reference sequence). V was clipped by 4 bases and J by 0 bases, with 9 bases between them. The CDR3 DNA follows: TGTGCCAGCAGCTCGCAGGTAGCGAACACCGGGGAGCTGTTTTTT. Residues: CASSSQVANTGELFF.

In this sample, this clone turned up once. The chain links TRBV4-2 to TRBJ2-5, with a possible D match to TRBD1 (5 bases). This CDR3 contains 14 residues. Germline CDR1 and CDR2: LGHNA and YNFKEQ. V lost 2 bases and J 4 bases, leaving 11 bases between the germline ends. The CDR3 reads CASSQKQVGETQYF. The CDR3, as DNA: TGTGCCAGCAGCCAAAAACAGGTTGGAGAGACCCAGTACTTC.

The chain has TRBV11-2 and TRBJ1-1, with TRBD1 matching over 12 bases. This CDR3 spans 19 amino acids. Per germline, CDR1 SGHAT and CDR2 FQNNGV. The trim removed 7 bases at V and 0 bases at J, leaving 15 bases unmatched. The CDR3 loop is CASTPGRDRGRAVNTEAFF. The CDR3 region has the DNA TGTGCCAGCACCCCAGGCAGGGACAGGGGGCGGGCGGTGAACACTGAAGCTTTCTTT.

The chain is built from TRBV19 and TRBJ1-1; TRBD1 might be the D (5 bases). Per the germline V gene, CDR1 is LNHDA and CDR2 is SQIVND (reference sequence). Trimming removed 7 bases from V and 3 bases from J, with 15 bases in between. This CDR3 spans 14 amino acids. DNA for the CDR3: TGTGCCAGTAAAGGGAGGGGCTGGGACACTGAAGCTTTCTTT. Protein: CASKGRGWDTEAFF.

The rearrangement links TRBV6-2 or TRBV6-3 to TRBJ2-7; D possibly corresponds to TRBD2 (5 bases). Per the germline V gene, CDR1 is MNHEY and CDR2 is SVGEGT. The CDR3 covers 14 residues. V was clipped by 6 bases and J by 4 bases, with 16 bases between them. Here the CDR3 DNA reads TGTGCCAGCAGCGCCCGACGGGAAGGGTACGAGCAGTACTTC. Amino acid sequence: CASSARREGYEQYF.

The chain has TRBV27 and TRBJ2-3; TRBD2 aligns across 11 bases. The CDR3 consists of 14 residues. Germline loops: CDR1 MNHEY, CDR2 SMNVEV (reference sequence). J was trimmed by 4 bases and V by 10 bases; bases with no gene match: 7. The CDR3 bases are TGTGCCACTACACTAGCGGGGGCCCCAGATACGCAGTATTTT. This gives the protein CATTLAGAPDTQYF.

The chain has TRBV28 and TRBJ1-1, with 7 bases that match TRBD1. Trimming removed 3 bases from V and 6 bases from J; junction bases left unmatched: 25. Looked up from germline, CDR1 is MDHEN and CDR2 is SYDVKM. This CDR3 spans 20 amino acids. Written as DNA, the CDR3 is TGTGCCAGCAGTTTCATAGATATGTGGCAGGGGGTCCACTCAGGCCCTGAAGCTTTCTTT. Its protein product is CASSFIDMWQGVHSGPEAFF.

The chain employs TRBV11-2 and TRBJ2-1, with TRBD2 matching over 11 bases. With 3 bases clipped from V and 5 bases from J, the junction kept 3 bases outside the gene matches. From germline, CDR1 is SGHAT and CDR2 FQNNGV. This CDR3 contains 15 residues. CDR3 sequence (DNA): TGTGCCAGCAGCTTCCTAGCGGGGGGACACAATGAGCAGTTCTTC. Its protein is CASSFLAGGHNEQFF. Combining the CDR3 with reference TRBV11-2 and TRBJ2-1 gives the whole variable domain EAGVAQSPRYKIIEKRQSVAFWCNPISGHATLYWYQQILGQGPKLLIQFQNNGVVDDSQLPKDRFSAERLKGVDSTLKIQPAKLEDSAVYLCASSFLAGGHNEQFFGPGTRLTVL.

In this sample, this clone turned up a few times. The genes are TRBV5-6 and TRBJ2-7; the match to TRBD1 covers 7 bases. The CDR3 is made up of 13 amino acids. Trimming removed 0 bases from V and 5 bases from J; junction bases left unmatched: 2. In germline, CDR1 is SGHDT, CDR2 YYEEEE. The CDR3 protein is CASSLVQGDEQYF. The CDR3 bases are TGTGCCAGCAGCTTGGTTCAGGGGGACGAGCAGTACTTC.

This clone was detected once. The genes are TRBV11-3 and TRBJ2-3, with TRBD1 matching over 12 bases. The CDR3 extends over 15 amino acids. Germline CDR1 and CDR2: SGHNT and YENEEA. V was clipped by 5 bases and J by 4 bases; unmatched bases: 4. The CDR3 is CASSPGQGAPDTQYF. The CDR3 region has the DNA TGTGCCAGCAGCCCGGGACAGGGGGCCCCAGATACGCAGTATTTT.

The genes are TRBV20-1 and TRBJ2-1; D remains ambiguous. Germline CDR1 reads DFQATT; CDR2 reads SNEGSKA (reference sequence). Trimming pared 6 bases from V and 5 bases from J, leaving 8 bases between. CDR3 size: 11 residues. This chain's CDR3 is CSAPSHNEQFF. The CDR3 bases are TGCAGTGCCCCGTCTCACAATGAGCAGTTCTTC.

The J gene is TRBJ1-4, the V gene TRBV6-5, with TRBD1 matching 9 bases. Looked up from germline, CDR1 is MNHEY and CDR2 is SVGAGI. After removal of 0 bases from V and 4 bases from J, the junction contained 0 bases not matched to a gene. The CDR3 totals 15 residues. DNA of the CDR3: TGTGCCAGCAGTTACTCGGGACAGGGTAATGAAAAACTGTTTTTT. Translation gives CASSYSGQGNEKLFF.